The clone carrying this T cell receptor beta chain was counted at least ten times. This record belongs to a study of T cells in Graves' hyperthyroidism and ophthalmopathy. Authors of the study amplified TCR beta CDR3 regions from RNA transcripts. HTBI primers drove first-round RT-PCR of the TCR CDR3. TCRdb re-analysed the multiplex PCR reads in MiXCR, keeping a single row per CDR3 protein. The sample has under 350,000 distinct CDR3 sequences, roughly 13% seen once. Unmatched junction bases numbered 6, after V lost 0 bases and J lost 4 bases. CDR3 length: 16 amino acids. Germline V gives CDR1 DFQATT, CDR2 SNEGSKA (reference sequence).

The specimen sequenced was blood. The rearrangement uses TRBV20-1 and TRBJ2-1; TRBD2 aligns across 10 bases. This receptor was taken from a woman aged 25 to 45 with Graves' hyperthyroidism that later progressed to Graves' ophthalmopathy. CDR3 bases: TGCAGTGCTAGAGATGGGGGACTAGCGAAGTACAATGAGCAGTTCTTC. It encodes CSARDGGLAKYNEQFF.